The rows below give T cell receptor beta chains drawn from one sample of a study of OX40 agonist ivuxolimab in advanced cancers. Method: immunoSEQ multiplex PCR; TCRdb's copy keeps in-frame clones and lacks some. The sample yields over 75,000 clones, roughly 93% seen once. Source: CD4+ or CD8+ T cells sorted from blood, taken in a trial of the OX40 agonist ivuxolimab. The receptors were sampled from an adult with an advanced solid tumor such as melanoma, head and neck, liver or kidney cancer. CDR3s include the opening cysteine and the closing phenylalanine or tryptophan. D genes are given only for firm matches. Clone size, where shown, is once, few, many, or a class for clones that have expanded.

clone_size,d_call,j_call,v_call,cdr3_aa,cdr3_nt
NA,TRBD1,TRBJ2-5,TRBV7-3,CASSSGQGQESQYF,TGTGCCAGCAGCTCGGGACAGGGCCAAGAGTCCCAGTACTTC
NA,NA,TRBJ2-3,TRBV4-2,CASSQWGSGNTDTQYF,TGTGCCAGCAGCCAGTGGGGTAGCGGAAACACAGATACGCAGTATTTT
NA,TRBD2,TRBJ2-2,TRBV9,CASTEGRERTGELFF,TGTGCCAGTACCGAGGGGCGGGAGAGAACCGGGGAGCTGTTTTTT
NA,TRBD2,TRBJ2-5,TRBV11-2,CASSPGGLAGVRETQYF,TGTGCCAGCAGCCCAGGGGGACTAGCGGGAGTGCGAGAGACCCAGTACTTC
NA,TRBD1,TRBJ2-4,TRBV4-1,CASSQGSGTGSGNIQYF,TGCGCCAGCAGCCAAGGATCCGGGACAGGGTCGGGCAACATTCAGTACTTC
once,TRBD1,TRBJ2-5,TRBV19,CASSTGQGTETQYF,TGTGCCAGTAGCACAGGACAGGGGACAGAGACCCAGTACTTC
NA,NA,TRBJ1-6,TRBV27,CASSSRDTSPLHF,TGTGCCAGCAGTTCCCGGGACACCTCACCCCTCCACTTT
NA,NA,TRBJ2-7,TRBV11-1,CASSSLYEQYF,TGTGCCAGCAGCTCACTCTACGAGCAGTACTTC
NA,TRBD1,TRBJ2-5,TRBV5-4,CASSSVIGQVQETQYF,TGTGCCAGCAGCTCCGTCATTGGACAGGTCCAAGAGACCCAGTACTTC
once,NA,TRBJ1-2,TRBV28,CAIQLGGIYGYTF,TGTGCCATTCAACTTGGGGGGATCTATGGCTACACCTTC
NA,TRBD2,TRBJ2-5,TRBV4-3,CASSHSGSGETQYF,TGCGCCAGCAGCCATAGCGGGAGTGGTGAGACCCAGTACTTC
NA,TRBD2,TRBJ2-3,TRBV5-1,CASSFGGSTDTQYF,TGCGCCAGCAGCTTCGGGGGGAGCACAGATACGCAGTATTTT
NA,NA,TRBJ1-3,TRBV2,CASRPGLSGNTIYF,TGTGCCAGCAGGCCCGGACTTAGTGGAAACACCATATATTTT
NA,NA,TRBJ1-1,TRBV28,CASSFSGTSNTEAFF,TGTGCCAGCAGTTTTTCCGGGACATCGAACACTGAAGCTTTCTTT
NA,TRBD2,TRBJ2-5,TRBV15,CATSTGSGRKTQYF,TGTGCCACCAGCACTGGGAGCGGGAGGAAGACCCAGTACTTC
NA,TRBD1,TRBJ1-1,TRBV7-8,CAGSEDRGRRNTEAFF,TGTGCCGGTTCGGAGGACAGGGGAAGAAGGAACACTGAAGCTTTCTTT
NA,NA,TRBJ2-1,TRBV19,CASSIFKTKYNEQFF,TGTGCCAGTAGTATATTCAAGACTAAATACAATGAGCAGTTCTTC
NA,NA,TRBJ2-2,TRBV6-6,CASSFNTGELFF,TGTGCCAGCAGTTTCAACACCGGGGAGCTGTTTTTT
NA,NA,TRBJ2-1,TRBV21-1,CASSKRGGLAGDEQFF,TGTGCCAGCAGCAAAAGAGGTGGACTAGCGGGAGATGAGCAGTTCTTC
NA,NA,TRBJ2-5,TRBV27,CASSRRVQETQYF,TGTGCCAGCAGCCGGAGGGTCCAAGAGACCCAGTACTTC
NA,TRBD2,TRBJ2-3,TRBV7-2,CASNVVGRELSDTQYF,TGTGCCAGCAACGTGGTTGGGCGGGAGTTGTCAGATACGCAGTATTTT
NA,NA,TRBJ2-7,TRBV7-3,CASSKGQFYEQYF,TGTGCCAGCAGCAAAGGACAATTCTACGAGCAGTACTTC
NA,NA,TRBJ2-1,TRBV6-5,CASSYSGLRRYNEQFF,TGTGCCAGCAGTTACTCGGGACTGAGGCGGTACAATGAGCAGTTCTTC
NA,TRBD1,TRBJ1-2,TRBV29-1,CSVVKGTGGGYTF,TGCAGCGTTGTGAAAGGGACAGGGGGTGGCTACACCTTC
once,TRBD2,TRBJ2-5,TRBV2,CASSGGGETQYF,TGTGCCAGCAGTGGGGGGGGAGAGACCCAGTACTTC
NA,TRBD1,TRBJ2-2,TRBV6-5,CASRRQGPGELFF,TGTGCCAGCAGACGACAGGGTCCCGGGGAGCTGTTTTTT
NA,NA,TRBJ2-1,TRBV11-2,CASSLDRLGLFSHEQFF,TGTGCCAGCAGCTTAGATCGCCTAGGACTCTTCTCCCATGAGCAGTTCTTC
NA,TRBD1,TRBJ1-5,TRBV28,CASRGTGGFNQPQHF,TGTGCCAGCAGGGGGACAGGGGGTTTCAATCAGCCCCAGCATTTT
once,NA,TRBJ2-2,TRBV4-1,CASSQGLKNAELFF,TGCGCCAGCAGCCAAGGACTGAAAAATGCGGAGCTGTTTTTT
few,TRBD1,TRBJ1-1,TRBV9,CASSVGQGAAFF,TGTGCCAGCAGCGTAGGACAGGGGGCGGCTTTCTTT
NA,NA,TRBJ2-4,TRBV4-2,CASSQAAGLAKNIQYF,TGTGCCAGCAGCCAAGCGGCAGGCCTAGCCAAAAACATTCAGTACTTC
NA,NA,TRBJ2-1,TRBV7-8,CASSLSRNNEQFF,TGTGCCAGCAGCCTTTCGCGGAACAATGAGCAGTTCTTC
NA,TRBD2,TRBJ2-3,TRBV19,CASSSDKRDITDTQYF,TGTGCCAGTAGCAGCGACAAGCGGGATATCACAGATACGCAGTATTTT
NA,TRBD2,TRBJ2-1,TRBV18,CASSPSGTSGNEQFF,TGTGCCAGCTCGCCGTCCGGGACTAGCGGCAATGAGCAGTTCTTC
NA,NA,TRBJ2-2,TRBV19,CASRGAHIAGELFF,TGTGCCAGTCGCGGGGCCCACATAGCCGGGGAGCTGTTTTTT
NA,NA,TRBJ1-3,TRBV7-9,CASSPAGISGNTIYF,TGTGCCAGCAGCCCGGCAGGGATCTCTGGAAACACCATATATTTT
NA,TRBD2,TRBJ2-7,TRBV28,CASKTSGYEQYF,TGTGCCAGCAAGACTAGCGGCTACGAGCAGTACTTC
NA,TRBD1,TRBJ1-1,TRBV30,CAWNKDRGGEAFF,TGTGCCTGGAATAAGGACAGGGGAGGTGAAGCTTTCTTT
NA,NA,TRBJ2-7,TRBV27,CASSLGRGYEQYF,TGTGCCAGCAGTTTGGGCAGGGGCTACGAGCAGTACTTC
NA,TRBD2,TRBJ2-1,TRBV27,CASSFSNSGIQAEQFF,TGTGCCAGCAGTTTTTCTAATAGCGGGATTCAGGCTGAGCAGTTCTTC
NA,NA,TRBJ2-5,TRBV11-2,CASSQGRGSQETQYF,TGTGCCAGCAGCCAAGGCCGGGGGTCCCAAGAGACCCAGTACTTC
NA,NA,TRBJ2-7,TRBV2,CASSPHSQRNYEQYF,TGTGCCAGCAGTCCTCATTCCCAAAGAAATTACGAGCAGTACTTC
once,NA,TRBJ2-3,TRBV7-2,CASSRPGGRITDTQYF,TGTGCCAGCAGCCGCCCTGGGGGGAGGATCACAGATACGCAGTATTTT
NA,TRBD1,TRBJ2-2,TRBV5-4,CASSLDAGGLATGELFF,TGTGCCAGCAGCTTGGACGCAGGGGGTTTGGCGACCGGGGAGCTGTTTTTT
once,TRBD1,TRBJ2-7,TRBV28,CASSPPGQYYEQYF,TGTGCCAGCAGTCCGCCGGGACAGTACTACGAGCAGTACTTC
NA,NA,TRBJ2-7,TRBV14,CASRAQGVGVEQYF,TGTGCCAGCAGAGCCCAGGGTGTAGGGGTCGAGCAGTACTTC